The 18 T cell receptor beta chains given below trace back to one sample, sequenced in a study of cytomegalovirus exposure and HLA in healthy donors (dated by TCRdb to between 2016 and 2019). Library construction relied on the immunoSEQ multiplex PCR assay. The multiplex PCR relied on a mix of 60 forward primers for TCR Vbeta segments and 13 reverse primers for TCR Jbeta segments. This is the immuneACCESS table as TCRdb keeps it, with only in-frame sequences that have V and J called. A part of the clones is gone; compared with another copy, unresolved V genes explain less than half, and the rest is unexplained. Across this sample there are 120,000 to 150,000 clones, with 60% to 85% seen only once. The leading ten clones occupy roughly 3.1% of the sample. Sequenced: PBMCs. Receptor source: a man between 35 and 55 years old in good health and CMV-seropositive.

This chain connects TRBV13 to TRBJ2-7; possible D gene TRBD2, 6 bases. V was shortened by 4 bases and J by 6 bases, with 10 bases between the two germline ends. This CDR3 comprises 12 residues. Germline V CDR1 and CDR2: PRHDT, FYEKMQ (reference sequence). DNA of the CDR3: TGTGCCAGCAGCTCCCAGCGGGTCGAGCAGTACTTC. Its translation: CASSSQRVEQYF. Full variable domain (remainder filled in from reference TRBV13 and TRBJ2-7): AAGVIQSPRHLIKEKRETATLKCYPIPRHDTVYWYQQGPGQDPQFLISFYEKMQSDKGSIPDRFSAQQFSDYHSELNMSSLELGDSALYFCASSSQRVEQYFGPGTRLTVT.

The chain combines TRBV25-1 with TRBJ1-2; TRBD1 aligns across 9 bases. Per germline, CDR1 MGHDK and CDR2 SYGVNS. The CDR3 runs 14 residues. With 3 bases clipped from V and 6 bases from J, the junction kept 5 bases outside the gene matches. The CDR3 region is CASSETGGRDGYTF. CDR3 nucleotides: TGTGCCAGCAGTGAGACAGGGGGACGCGATGGCTACACCTTC.

The V call is TRBV30, the J call TRBJ1-1; tentative D call: TRBD1 (5 bases). The CDR3 sequence is 14 residues long. Per the germline V gene, CDR1 is GTSNPN and CDR2 is SVGIG (reference sequence). V was clipped by 2 bases and J by 0 bases, with 10 bases between them. The CDR3 coding sequence is TGTGCCTGGAGTAGACAGAAGTTGAACACTGAAGCTTTCTTT. This gives the protein CAWSRQKLNTEAFF.

The rearrangement joins TRBV27 to TRBJ2-5; possible D gene TRBD1, 7 bases. The CDR3 sequence is 14 residues long. The germline V and J ends were trimmed by 4 bases and 5 bases, with 14 bases remaining between them. Per the germline V gene, CDR1 is MNHEY and CDR2 is SMNVEV (reference sequence). CDR3 sequence (DNA): TGTGCCAGCAGTTCGACAGGGACTCGGGAGACCCAGTACTTC. This encodes CASSSTGTRETQYF.

The chain employs TRBV14 and TRBJ1-2; TRBD1 matches at 7 bases. V shed 2 bases and J 4 bases; nucleotides not matched to a gene: 7. The CDR3 sequence is 15 residues long. Germline CDR1 is SGHDN and CDR2 is FVKESK. CDR3 loop: CASSQQRTGSYGYTF. The CDR3 bases are TGTGCCAGCAGCCAACAAAGGACAGGAAGCTATGGCTACACCTTC. The complete variable domain, with remaining parts taken from reference TRBV14 and TRBJ1-2, reads EAGVTQFPSHSVIEKGQTVTLRCDPISGHDNLYWYRRVMGKEIKFLLHFVKESKQDESGMPNNRFLAERTGGTYSTLKVQPAELEDSGVYFCASSQQRTGSYGYTFGSGTRLTVV.

V and J are TRBV28 and TRBJ2-2; D unclear. Germline lookup yields CDR1 MDHEN and CDR2 SYDVKM. This CDR3 has 14 residues. The ends were cut back, 2 bases at V and 1 base at J, with 5 bases in the middle. The CDR3: CASSLRGNTGELFF. The CDR3 coding sequence is TGTGCCAGCAGTTTAAGAGGGAACACCGGGGAGCTGTTTTTT.

This clone was detected a few times. The rearrangement uses TRBV28 and TRBJ2-2; 7 bases match TRBD1. V shed 2 bases and J 1 base; nucleotides not matched to a gene: 10. Germline CDR1 is MDHEN and CDR2 is SYDVKM. This CDR3 comprises 18 residues. The CDR3 DNA reads as TGTGCCAGCAGTTTACTTTTCCCGGACAGGAGGAACACCGGGGAGCTGTTTTTT. Its translation: CASSLLFPDRRNTGELFF.

The V gene is TRBV5-1, the J gene TRBJ2-1, with TRBD2 identical over 8 bases. Trimming at V came to 0 bases and at J to 5 bases, leaving 1 base not matched to a gene. Germline V gene sequence: CDR1 SGHRS, CDR2 YFSETQ. The CDR3 contains 14 residues. The CDR3 DNA reads as TGCGCCAGCAGCTTGGGTAGCGGGAACAATGAGCAGTTCTTC. Protein product: CASSLGSGNNEQFF.

The J gene is TRBJ1-1, the V gene TRBV2; perhaps TRBD1 as D (5 bases). Germline-derived CDR1 and CDR2 are SNHLY and FYNNEI. CDR3 length equals 13 residues. The V and J ends lost 10 bases and 0 bases respectively, with 12 bases between them. The CDR3 DNA reads as TGTGCCACCCAGACAGACGTGAACACTGAAGCTTTCTTT. This sequence encodes CATQTDVNTEAFF.

V gene TRBV2 combines with J gene TRBJ1-4, with 9 bases fitting TRBD1. Germline trimming cut 6 bases from V and 5 bases from J; bases unmatched to any gene: 4. CDR3 length: 14 amino acids. CDR1 and CDR2 (germline): SNHLY, FYNNEI. The CDR3 reads CASSSGTGNEKLFF. The CDR3 region has the DNA TGTGCCAGCAGCTCCGGGACAGGGAATGAAAAACTGTTTTTT.

This clone was detected only a few times. This chain joins TRBV5-6 and TRBJ2-5; tentative D call: TRBD2 (5 bases). V lost 2 bases and J lost 5, with 10 bases in between. Germline V CDR1 and CDR2: SGHDT, YYEEEE. There are 13 residues in the CDR3. As DNA, the CDR3 is TGTGCCAGCAGCTTACTAGACCGGGAGACCCAGTACTTC. Its protein is CASSLLDRETQYF.

J is TRBJ1-1 and V is TRBV2; D might be TRBD1 (6 bases). The CDR3 covers 13 residues. Germline V gene sequence: CDR1 SNHLY, CDR2 FYNNEI. Deletions cut 4 bases from V and 10 bases from J, with 16 bases between. CDR3 sequence (DNA): TGTGCCAGCAGTGGTGGTGGACAGCTTGTAGCTTTCTTT. It translates to CASSGGGQLVAFF.

The chain joins TRBV6-1 to TRBJ1-5; TRBD1 matches at 7 bases. The V segment lost 2 bases and the J segment 1 base; nucleotides outside the gene matches: 8. The CDR3 totals 17 residues. The germline V gene encodes CDR1 MNHNS and CDR2 SASEGT. The CDR3 DNA sequence: TGTGCCAGCAGTGAATCCTCCGGGACAGAGAGCAATCAGCCCCAGCATTTT. This codes for CASSESSGTESNQPQHF.

The rearrangement joins TRBV5-1 to TRBJ1-1; 9 bases fit TRBD1. V lost 4 bases to trimming and J lost 4 bases; unmatched junction nucleotides: 14. The germline V gene has CDR1 SGHRS and CDR2 YFSETQ. This CDR3 contains 17 residues. CDR3 in DNA: TGCGCCAGCAGCACCGGGACAGGGATTATAAGGGGCACTGAAGCTTTCTTT. It codes for CASSTGTGIIRGTEAFF.

The chain recombines TRBV29-1 with TRBJ2-6; TRBD1 matches at 7 bases. V shed 6 bases, J shed 3 bases, and the junction held 8 bases outside the gene matches. CDR1 is SQVTM and CDR2 is ANQGSEA in the germline V gene. There are 15 residues in the CDR3. DNA for the CDR3: TGCAGCGTCCAATACAGGGGATTTGGGGCCAACGTCCTGACTTTC. It is translated as CSVQYRGFGANVLTF.

This clone was counted a few times. The chain combines TRBV9 with TRBJ2-7; 11 positions agree with TRBD2. Germline trimming cut 4 bases from V and 0 bases from J; bases unmatched to any gene: 3. CDR1 and CDR2 (germline): SGDLS, YYNGEE. CDR3 size: 15 residues. The CDR3 spells CASSSGLADSYEQYF. The CDR3 DNA follows: TGTGCCAGCAGCTCGGGACTAGCGGACTCCTACGAGCAGTACTTC. Full variable domain (missing parts from reference TRBV9 and TRBJ2-7): DSGVTQTPKHLITATGQRVTLRCSPRSGDLSVYWYQQSLDQGLQFLIQYYNGEERAKGNILERFSAQQFPDLHSELNLSSLELGDSALYFCASSSGLADSYEQYFGPGTRLTVT.

V is TRBV25-1 and J is TRBJ2-3; 9 nucleotides match TRBD1. Trimming cost V 4 bases and J 4 bases; bases outside gene matches: 9. The germline V gene has CDR1 MGHDK and CDR2 SYGVNS. The CDR3 extends over 16 amino acids. CDR3 amino acids: CASSGTGTGLADTQYF. DNA for the CDR3: TGTGCCAGCAGTGGAACCGGGACAGGGTTGGCAGATACGCAGTATTTT.

V is TRBV6-5 and J is TRBJ1-2; tentatively, D is TRBD1 (5 bases). The germline gives CDR1 MNHEY, CDR2 SVGAGI. The length of the CDR3 is 13 residues. Trimming pared 6 bases from V and 2 bases from J, leaving 10 bases between. The CDR3 region is CASRRDGNYGYTF. The CDR3 DNA reads TGTGCCAGCAGGCGGGACGGCAACTATGGCTACACCTTC.